These 30 T cell receptor beta chains share one sample of origin, sequenced in a study of blood T cell repertoires in COVID-19. Profiled with immunoSEQ multiplex PCR; TCRdb holds only in-frame clones, not every one. The data hold about 200,000 clones, with less than 85% observed a single time. Sequencing was performed on PBMCs or T cells enriched from blood (not recorded which). The receptors derive from a woman aged 55-69 years with acute COVID-19.

The DNA for the CDR3 is TGTGCCAGTAGTATAAGGCCCGGACAGGGGGCTGAAGCTTTCTTT. Translating gives CASSIRPGQGAEAFF. The genes are TRBV19 and TRBJ1-1; 10 positions agree with TRBD1. CDR1 and CDR2 from the germline V gene are LNHDA and SQIVND (reference sequence). The CDR3 length is 15 residues. V shed 2 bases, J shed 6 bases, and the junction held 6 bases outside the gene matches.

The CDR3 DNA sequence: TGTGCCAGCAGTCATCCACGGGGGGGCTGGTACTTC. This gives the protein CASSHPRGGWYF. The chain combines TRBV27 with TRBJ2-7; TRBD2 matches 8 bases. The CDR3 consists of 12 residues. Trimming at V came to 5 bases and at J to 12 bases, leaving 9 bases not matched to a gene. Germline V gene lookup returns CDR1 MNHEY and CDR2 SMNVEV (reference sequence).

This clone was detected ten times or more. This chain links TRBV27 with TRBJ2-2; no clear D. From germline, CDR1 is MNHEY and CDR2 SMNVEV (reference sequence). V was pared by 6 bases and J by 1 base, with 12 bases between. CDR3 length equals 15 residues. CDR3 loop: CASSLSPGNTGELFF. DNA for the CDR3: TGTGCCAGCAGCCTATCCCCAGGGAACACCGGGGAGCTGTTTTTT.

The chain has TRBV6-1 and TRBJ1-4; D ambiguous. Germline values: CDR1 MNHNS, CDR2 SASEGT. This CDR3 is 13 amino acids long. V was clipped by 2 bases and J by 8 bases, with 9 bases between them. The CDR3 protein is CASSEFSGEKLFF. DNA for the CDR3: TGTGCCAGCAGTGAATTCTCGGGAGAAAAACTGTTTTTT.

This clone was seen just once. The chain's CDR3 is CASSLLAGGWNEQFF. CDR3 nucleotides: TGTGCCAGCAGCTTACTAGCGGGAGGTTGGAATGAGCAGTTCTTC. The chain combines TRBV7-9 with TRBJ2-1, with 11 bases lining up with TRBD2. Trimming at V came to 2 bases and at J to 7 bases, leaving 4 bases not matched to a gene. The CDR3 loop spans 15 amino acids. Germline V gene data show CDR1 as SEHNR and CDR2 as FQNEAQ (reference sequence).

This chain links TRBV7-2 with TRBJ2-4; D call uncertain. The CDR3 length is 13 residues. Trimming took off 5 bases at V and 4 bases at J, with 9 bases between the two ends. The germline V gene encodes CDR1 SGHTA and CDR2 FQGNSA. The CDR3 DNA reads TGTGCCAGCAGCCTCCAGATAAAAAACATTCAGTACTTC. It translates to CASSLQIKNIQYF.

The rearrangement joins TRBV30 to TRBJ1-6; possibly TRBD1 for D (6 bases). Trimming took off 0 bases at V and 7 bases at J, with 10 bases between the two ends. Germline lookup yields CDR1 GTSNPN and CDR2 SVGIG (reference sequence). The CDR3 is 14 amino acids. The DNA for the CDR3 is TGTGCCTGGAGTGTACAGGGCTCGAATTCACCCCTCCACTTT. It codes for CAWSVQGSNSPLHF.

This clone was picked up one time. The chain carries TRBV13 and TRBJ1-6; D possibly corresponds to TRBD1 (5 bases). The CDR3 covers 17 residues. V was shortened by 2 bases and J by 0 bases, with 11 bases between the two germline ends. The germline CDR1 and CDR2 sequences are PRHDT and FYEKMQ (reference sequence). In DNA form, the CDR3 reads TGTGCCAGCAGCTTACTACAGGAAAGCTCCTATAATTCACCCCTCCACTTT. It is translated as CASSLLQESSYNSPLHF.

This chain connects TRBV11-2 to TRBJ1-3, with D tentatively TRBD1 (6 bases). The CDR3 runs 14 residues. V was trimmed by 4 bases and J by 6 bases, leaving 13 bases between them. Germline lookup yields CDR1 SGHAT and CDR2 FQNNGV. The CDR3 DNA follows: TGTGCCAGCAGCTCTACAGGGTCGGCAAACACCATATATTTT. Its translation: CASSSTGSANTIYF.

The rearrangement joins TRBV2 to TRBJ1-3; possibly TRBD1 for D (6 bases). Germline V gene data show CDR1 as SNHLY and CDR2 as FYNNEI. This CDR3 comprises 15 residues. The V end was cut by 7 bases, the J end by 0 bases, with 13 bases between. The CDR3 bases are TGTGCCAGCATACAGGGACAAAACTCTGGAAACACCATATATTTT. As protein: CASIQGQNSGNTIYF. The variable domain in full, completed from reference TRBV2 and TRBJ1-3, reads EPEVTQTPSHQVTQMGQEVILRCVPISNHLYFYWYRQILGQKVEFLVSFYNNEISEKSEIFDDQFSVERPDGSNFTLKIRSTKLEDSAMYFCASIQGQNSGNTIYFGEGSWLTVV.

The chain uses TRBV7-9 and TRBJ1-4; no reliable D call. Per the germline V gene, CDR1 is SEHNR and CDR2 is FQNEAQ (reference sequence). The V end was cut by 4 bases, the J end by 8 bases, with 17 bases between. This CDR3 is built from 15 residues. The CDR3, as DNA: TGTGCCAGCAGCTCCTCGTGGAGGGAGGACGAAAAACTGTTTTTT. It encodes CASSSSWREDEKLFF.

The rearrangement links TRBV15 to TRBJ1-1, with D possibly TRBD1 on 6 matching bases. Germline V CDR1 and CDR2: LNHNV, YYDKDF (reference sequence). The V end was cut by 5 bases, the J end by 3 bases, with 13 bases between. The CDR3 length is 14 residues. CDR3 nucleotide sequence: TGTGCCACCAGCGTGCAGGGGCTGTACACTGAAGCTTTCTTT. It encodes CATSVQGLYTEAFF.

The V and J genes are TRBV10-1 and TRBJ2-1, with TRBD2 identical over 10 bases. CDR1 is WNHNN, CDR2 SYGVQD, per germline (reference sequence). J gave up 5 bases and V 10 bases, and 2 bases lay outside the gene matches. This CDR3 region has 12 residues. Here the CDR3 reads CATTSGNNEQFF. The DNA for the CDR3 is TGCGCCACTACTAGCGGGAACAATGAGCAGTTCTTC.

The chain joins TRBV28 to TRBJ2-7, with D tentatively TRBD1 (5 bases). V gave up 8 bases and J gave up 2 bases, with 16 bases separating them. This CDR3 spans 14 amino acids. Germline CDR1 and CDR2: MDHEN and SYDVKM. CDR3 in DNA: TGTGCCAGCTCGAGGCAGGGCGGAACCTACGAGCAGTACGTC. It yields the protein CASSRQGGTYEQYV.

The chain is built from TRBV28 and TRBJ2-7; 10 nucleotides line up with TRBD2. The CDR3 has 15 amino acids. Germline V lookup: CDR1 MDHEN, CDR2 SYDVKM. V lost 5 bases and J lost 0; bases outside the gene matches: 4. CDR3 nucleotides: TGTGCCAGCAGTGCTACTAGCGGGGACTCCTACGAGCAGTACGTC. It translates to CASSATSGDSYEQYV.

This clone was observed once. The V and J genes are TRBV19 and TRBJ2-3, with TRBD1 matching 9 bases. Per the germline V gene, CDR1 is LNHDA and CDR2 is SQIVND (reference sequence). J was trimmed by 4 bases and V by 6 bases; bases with no gene match: 14. CDR3 length: 17 residues. Written as DNA, the CDR3 is TGTGCCAGTAGCGGGGGACAGGGACTTATAGCGTCAGATACGCAGTATTTT. Amino acids: CASSGGQGLIASDTQYF.

This clone was observed a few times. This sequence joins TRBV5-6 and TRBJ2-1; 8 nucleotides agree with TRBD2. Per germline, CDR1 SGHDT and CDR2 YYEEEE. The CDR3 covers 13 residues. V was clipped by 3 bases and J by 10 bases; unmatched bases: 6. The CDR3 DNA reads TGTGCCAGCAGCTCACCCCCTAGCGGGGAGCAGTTCTTC. This translates into CASSSPPSGEQFF. The entire variable domain, with the rest obtained from reference TRBV5-6 and TRBJ2-1, is as follows: DAGVTQSPTHLIKTRGQQVTLRCSPKSGHDTVSWYQQALGQGPQFIFQYYEEEERQRGNFPDRFSGHQFPNYSSELNVNALLLGDSALYLCASSSPPSGEQFFGPGTRLTVL.

This clone was picked up one time. V gene TRBV19 combines with J gene TRBJ2-7; TRBD2 aligns across 7 bases. This CDR3 comprises 12 residues. In germline, CDR1 is LNHDA, CDR2 SQIVND (reference sequence). V gave up 8 bases and J gave up 6 bases; unmatched junction bases: 7. The CDR3 nucleotides are TGTGCCAGTTCTGAGCGGGATTTCGAGCAGTACTTC. Translation gives CASSERDFEQYF.

The chain employs TRBV10-3 and TRBJ2-7; D might be TRBD2 (6 bases). Germline V gene data show CDR1 as ENHRY and CDR2 as SYGVKD. The CDR3 sequence is 13 residues long. V lost 11 bases and J 2 bases, leaving 16 bases between the germline ends. CDR3 DNA: TGTGCCTCGGGAGAGGCTGATGCCTACGAGCAGTACTTC. Its translation: CASGEADAYEQYF.

The rearrangement uses TRBV5-1 and TRBJ1-4, with TRBD1 matching 8 bases. CDR1 and CDR2 from the germline V gene are SGHRS and YFSETQ. This CDR3 contains 14 residues. Germline trimming cut 4 bases from V and 7 bases from J; bases unmatched to any gene: 6. The CDR3 loop is CASSLQGGREKLFF. In DNA, the CDR3 is TGCGCCAGCAGCCTACAGGGGGGGCGTGAAAAACTGTTTTTT.

V is TRBV7-8 and J is TRBJ1-3; D perhaps matches TRBD1 (6 bases). V lost 4 bases, J lost 11 bases, and 24 bases lay in between. The CDR3 spans 16 residues. Germline CDR1 and CDR2: SGHVS and FQNEAQ. Here the CDR3 DNA reads TGTGCCAGCAGCTCGAAACCCAGCCCCTACAGGGCTCCCATATATTTT. As protein: CASSSKPSPYRAPIYF.

The DNA of the CDR3 is TGTGCCAGCAGCTTACAAAGTCGAGGGCTGGCAGAGACCCAGTACTTC. Translation gives CASSLQSRGLAETQYF. The chain recombines TRBV7-2 with TRBJ2-5; a weak D match, TRBD2 (5 bases). Germline V CDR1 and CDR2: SGHTA, FQGNSA. The CDR3 is 16 residues long. Trimming removed 2 bases from V and 4 bases from J, with 17 bases in between.

The chain recombines TRBV5-1 with TRBJ2-3; D possibly corresponds to TRBD1 (5 bases). CDR3 length: 16 residues. The ends were cut back, 1 base at V and 4 bases at J, with 16 bases in the middle. Germline lookup yields CDR1 SGHRS and CDR2 YFSETQ. CDR3 sequence reads: CASSLWGYPPPDTQYF. In DNA form, the CDR3 reads TGCGCCAGCAGCTTGTGGGGCTACCCACCCCCAGATACGCAGTATTTT.

Written as DNA, the CDR3 is TGTGCCAGCAGCTCGGGACAGGGGACCCTGAACACTGAAGCTTTCTTT. Amino acid sequence: CASSSGQGTLNTEAFF. The J gene is TRBJ1-1, the V gene TRBV5-4; the match to TRBD1 covers 10 bases. Per germline, CDR1 SGHNT and CDR2 YYREEE (reference sequence). V lost 3 bases and J lost 0; bases outside the gene matches: 5. CDR3 size: 16 residues.

This clone was recorded once. The CDR3 bases are TGTGCCAGCAGTGAAGCTACGGGGAATCAGCCCCAGCATTTT. This sequence encodes CASSEATGNQPQHF. The J gene is TRBJ1-5, the V gene TRBV2, with D uncertain. There are 14 residues in the CDR3. Trimming left V 0 bases short and J 4 bases short, with 7 bases between. The germline V gene encodes CDR1 SNHLY and CDR2 FYNNEI.

The gene calls are TRBV28 and TRBJ1-5; no clear D. CDR1 is MDHEN, CDR2 SYDVKM, per germline. The CDR3 contains 12 residues. Trimming took off 8 bases at V and 3 bases at J, with 8 bases between the two ends. CDR3 loop: CASGGTNQPQHF. In DNA, the CDR3 is TGTGCCAGCGGCGGTACCAATCAGCCCCAGCATTTT.

The J gene is TRBJ1-5, the V gene TRBV6-5; D remains ambiguous. CDR1 MNHEY and CDR2 SVGAGI come from the germline V gene. The CDR3 sequence is 14 residues long. V gave up 7 bases and J gave up 7 bases, with 17 bases separating them. CDR3 bases: TGTGCCAGCATACCGTTGGGCCCTCAACAGCCCCAGCATTTT. This gives the protein CASIPLGPQQPQHF.

DNA of the CDR3: TGTGCCAGCGAGACAGAGGATTCACCCCTCCACTTT. Amino acids: CASETEDSPLHF. The J gene is TRBJ1-6, the V gene TRBV21-1; TRBD1 is taken as the D call from the table, unchecked against the DNA. TRBV21-1 is labeled a pseudogene. CDR3 length equals 12 residues.

This clone was counted only a few times. The chain combines TRBV27 with TRBJ2-5, with 10 bases aligning to TRBD2. This CDR3 spans 15 amino acids. Germline values: CDR1 MNHEY, CDR2 SMNVEV (reference sequence). After removal of 8 bases from V and 2 bases from J, the junction contained 8 bases not matched to a gene. The CDR3 nucleotides are TGTGCCAGCGGCCGGACTAGCGGTCGTCAAGAGACCCAGTACTTC. Its protein product is CASGRTSGRQETQYF.

This clone was seen only a few times. The rearrangement uses TRBV9 and TRBJ2-2, with 8 positions matching TRBD1. Germline V gene data show CDR1 as SGDLS and CDR2 as YYNGEE. Unmatched junction bases numbered 8, after V lost 1 base and J lost 6 bases. CDR3 length: 16 residues. The CDR3 here is CASSVSGGNEAGELFF. For the CDR3, the DNA is TGTGCCAGCAGCGTATCAGGGGGCAACGAAGCCGGGGAGCTGTTTTTT.